This passage covers 20 T cell receptor beta chains from one sample sequenced in a study of blood T cells in healthy people across ages. PCR was performed a second time for about 7 to 12 cycles using a sample-barcoded 5' primer and a J-beta primer mix. TCRdb fed the 5' RACE reads into MiXCR, producing one record per CDR3 protein. The sample comprises around 800,000 distinct CDR3 sequences, around a quarter of which are singletons, and over 2.5% rests with the top ten. This sample was also put to use in a study of T cells of mothers and their children.

The source material was blood. The receptor set was obtained from a boy aged 5-17 years in good health.

The V and J genes are TRBV6-6 and TRBJ1-4; D possibly corresponds to TRBD1 (6 bases). The CDR3 has 16 amino acids. The germline gives CDR1 MNHNY, CDR2 SVGAGI (reference sequence). With 0 bases removed from V and 4 bases from J, the gap between germline ends came to 12 bases. The CDR3 region has the DNA TGTGCCAGCAGTTACTCCGAGGACAGCCTTAATGAAAAACTGTTTTTT. The encoded protein is CASSYSEDSLNEKLFF.

This clonotype has just a few counts. The junction departs from germline at one end; a sequencing error may be responsible. This CDR3 is CSARSQLTTGETQYF. The CDR3 DNA is TGCAGCGCTAGGAGCCAGCTGACTACCGGAGAGACCCAGTACTTC. The chain is built from TRBV20-1 and TRBJ2-5, with D maybe TRBD2 (5 bases). Germline-derived CDR1 and CDR2 are DFQATT and SNEGSKA (reference sequence). The CDR3 totals 15 residues.

This chain joins TRBV28 and TRBJ2-7, with D hard to call. The CDR3 runs to 11 residues. The V end was cut by 3 bases, the J end by 6 bases, with 6 bases between. CDR1 is MDHEN, CDR2 SYDVKM, per germline. DNA for the CDR3: TGTGCCAGCAGTTTTTACCGCGAGCAGTACTTC. It specifies CASSFYREQYF.

The chain recombines TRBV9 with TRBJ2-5; 8 bases map to TRBD2. The closer fit of TRBJ2-1 to the DNA end suggests the J call may be wrong. The germline V gene has CDR1 SGDLS and CDR2 YYNGEE. This CDR3 contains 14 residues. The CDR3 coding sequence is TGTGCCAGCAGCGTAGTGGAGTTAGCGGGACAGCAGTTCTTC. Translation: CASSVVELAGQQFF.

The V call is TRBV28, the J call TRBJ1-2; perhaps TRBD1 as D (6 bases). CDR3 length: 15 residues. In germline, CDR1 is MDHEN, CDR2 SYDVKM. Between the trimmed V and J ends, which lost 5 bases and 0 bases, there was a span of 13 bases. DNA for the CDR3: TGTGCCAGCAGTGACTACAGGGCTTCTAACTATGGCTACACCTTC. Translating it yields CASSDYRASNYGYTF.

V and J are TRBV12-3 or TRBV12-4 and TRBJ1-2; 7 positions agree with TRBD1. J gave up 1 base and V 1 base, and 3 bases lay outside the gene matches. The CDR3 totals 15 residues. Here the CDR3 DNA reads TGTGCCAGCAGTTTAGTCCAGGGGGGTAACTATGGCTACACCTTC. It codes for CASSLVQGGNYGYTF.

The genes are TRBV3-1 and TRBJ2-2, with 9 bases that match TRBD1. This CDR3 has 16 amino acids. The V gene's germline CDR1 is LGHDT and CDR2 YNNKEL (reference sequence). With 2 bases clipped from V and 4 bases from J, the junction kept 5 bases outside the gene matches. The CDR3 is CASSQTGGTSTGELFF. The CDR3 coding sequence is TGTGCCAGCAGCCAAACAGGGGGCACGAGCACCGGGGAGCTGTTTTTT. The full variable domain, its missing parts supplied by reference TRBV3-1 and TRBJ2-2, is DTAVSQTPKYLVTQMGNDKSIKCEQNLGHDTMYWYKQDSKKFLKIMFSYNNKELIINETVPNRFSPKSPDKAHLNLHINSLELGDSAVYFCASSQTGGTSTGELFFGEGSRLTVL.

CDR3 coding DNA: TGTGCCAGCAGCCCTTTAGCGGGGGGCTACACAGATACGCAGTATTTT. As protein: CASSPLAGGYTDTQYF. The V gene is TRBV7-2, the J gene TRBJ2-3; 10 bases fit TRBD2. J lost 2 bases, V lost 5 bases, and 7 bases had no gene match. The CDR3 sequence is 16 residues long. The germline V gene has CDR1 SGHTA and CDR2 FQGNSA.

This clonotype was seen only a few times. The V and J genes are TRBV28 and TRBJ2-1; D may match TRBD1 or TRBD2 (5 bases each). Gene TRBJ2-7 matches the end of the DNA better, so the J call may be wrong. This CDR3 has 13 amino acids. Germline V CDR1 and CDR2: MDHEN, SYDVKM. The CDR3 DNA reads as TGTGCCAGCAGACGGGACGGATTTTACGAGCAGTACTTC. Its translation: CASRRDGFYEQYF.

This clonotype has only a few counts. The chain uses TRBV30 and TRBJ2-1, with D maybe TRBD1 (5 bases). The DNA end favors TRBJ2-7, so the J call may be wrong. This CDR3 has 11 residues. CDR1 GTSNPN and CDR2 SVGIG come from the germline V gene (reference sequence). The CDR3 nucleotides are TGTGCCTGGACACAGGCCTACGAGCAGTACTTC. It translates to CAWTQAYEQYF.

The V and J genes are TRBV4-1 and TRBJ2-7; D unclear. Trimming took 0 bases from V and 4 from J, leaving 19 bases between them. This CDR3 has 17 residues. Germline-derived CDR1 and CDR2 are MGHRA and YSYEKL. The CDR3 is CASSQEGLTLQAYEQYF. The CDR3 region has the DNA TGCGCCAGCAGCCAAGAAGGTCTAACCCTCCAAGCGTACGAGCAGTACTTC.

This chain connects TRBV23-1 to TRBJ1-1; D gene unclear. TRBV23-1 is recorded as an ORF, its role being uncertain. The V gene lost 1 base and the J gene lost 7 bases, with 4 bases spanning the gap. The CDR3 consists of 11 residues. The CDR3 is CASSQYSEAFF. As DNA, the CDR3 is TGCGCCAGCAGTCAATACAGTGAAGCTTTCTTT.

This clonotype was picked up one time. The chain carries TRBV2 and TRBJ2-7; 9 bases match TRBD2. J gave up 4 bases and V 3 bases, and 4 bases lay outside the gene matches. The germline CDR1 and CDR2 sequences are SNHLY and FYNNEI. There are 14 residues in the CDR3. The CDR3 DNA reads TGTGCCAGCAGTGACTGCGGGGGGGGTTACGAGCAGTACTTC. Its translation: CASSDCGGGYEQYF.

The chain has TRBV4-1 and TRBJ2-7, with a weak D call TRBD2 (5 bases). The germline V and J ends were trimmed by 4 bases and 4 bases, with 11 bases remaining between them. Germline-derived CDR1 and CDR2 are MGHRA and YSYEKL. The CDR3 loop spans 13 amino acids. The CDR3 is CASSPVQRYEQYF. CDR3 sequence (DNA): TGCGCCAGCAGCCCAGTTCAGCGGTACGAGCAGTACTTC.

This clonotype has ten or more counts. This chain links TRBV7-6 with TRBJ2-6, with D possibly matching TRBD2 (6 bases). The CDR3 has 17 amino acids. In germline, CDR1 is SGHVS, CDR2 FNYEAQ. The ends were cut back, 5 bases at V and 4 bases at J, with 18 bases in the middle. CDR3 in amino acids: CASSRAVGGPGANVLTF. The CDR3 DNA sequence: TGTGCCAGCAGCCGGGCCGTGGGAGGCCCCGGGGCCAACGTCCTGACTTTC.

In its sample, this clonotype was seen a few times. The gene calls are TRBV10-3 and TRBJ1-4; a weak D match, TRBD1 (6 bases). This CDR3 comprises 15 residues. In germline, CDR1 is ENHRY, CDR2 SYGVKD. V dropped 4 bases and J dropped 6 bases, with 15 bases sitting between them. The CDR3 DNA follows: TGTGCCATCAGTGCGGCGGACAGATCGGATGAAAAACTGTTTTTT. Its protein is CAISAADRSDEKLFF.

V gene TRBV5-1 combines with J gene TRBJ2-6; TRBD1 might be the D (5 bases). Germline V gene data show CDR1 as SGHRS and CDR2 as YFSETQ. This CDR3 contains 16 residues. V shed 0 bases and J shed 4 bases, with 11 bases lying between them. The CDR3 DNA sequence: TGCGCCAGCAGCTTGGAGGTTGGGGCCGGGGCCAACGTCCTGACTTTC. This gives the protein CASSLEVGAGANVLTF.

As for this clonotype: A read error may produce the germline difference seen at one junction end. The V gene is TRBV29-1, the J gene TRBJ1-1, with TRBD1 identical over 7 bases. Looked up from germline, CDR1 is SQVTM and CDR2 is ANQGSEA. The CDR3 has 12 residues. CDR3 sequence reads: CSVKGADTETFF. CDR3 DNA sequence: TGCAGCGTCAAGGGGGCGGACACTGAAACTTTCTTT.

V and J are TRBV27 and TRBJ2-5, with D possibly called TRBD1 or TRBD2 (6 bases each). This CDR3 contains 16 residues. CDR1 MNHEY and CDR2 SMNVEV come from the germline V gene (reference sequence). Between the trimmed V and J ends, which lost 5 bases and 2 bases, there was a span of 18 bases. CDR3 bases: TGTGCCAGCAGTCCCTGGGGGCGGGGAGTTCAAGAGACCCAGTACTTC. Its translation is CASSPWGRGVQETQYF.

The CDR3 DNA is TGCGCCAGCAGCCCTCTCACTAGCGGGGGGGCAGATACGCAGTATTTT. It translates to CASSPLTSGGADTQYF. This chain joins TRBV5-1 and TRBJ2-3, with 13 bases that match TRBD2. CDR3 length: 16 amino acids. CDR1 and CDR2 (germline): SGHRS, YFSETQ. With V trimmed by 4 bases and J by 4 bases, 6 bases remained unmatched. The full variable domain, rest sourced from reference TRBV5-1 and TRBJ2-3, is KAGVTQTPRYLIKTRGQQVTLSCSPISGHRSVSWYQQTPGQGLQFLFEYFSETQRNKGNFPGRFSGRQFSNSRSEMNVSTLELGDSALYLCASSPLTSGGADTQYFGPGTRLTVL.